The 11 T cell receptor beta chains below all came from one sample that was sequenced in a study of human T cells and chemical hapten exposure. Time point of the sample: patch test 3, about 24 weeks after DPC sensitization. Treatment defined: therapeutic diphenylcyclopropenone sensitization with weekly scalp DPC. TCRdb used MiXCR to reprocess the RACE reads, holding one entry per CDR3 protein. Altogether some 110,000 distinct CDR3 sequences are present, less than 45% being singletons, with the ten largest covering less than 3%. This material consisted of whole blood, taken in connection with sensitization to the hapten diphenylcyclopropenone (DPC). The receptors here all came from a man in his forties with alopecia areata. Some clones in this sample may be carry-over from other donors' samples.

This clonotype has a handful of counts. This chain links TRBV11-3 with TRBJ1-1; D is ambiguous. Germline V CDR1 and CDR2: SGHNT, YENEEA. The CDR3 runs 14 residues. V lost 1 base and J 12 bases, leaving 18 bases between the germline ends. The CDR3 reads CASSLGGMAGRSFF. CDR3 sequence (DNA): TGTGCCAGCAGCTTAGGAGGTATGGCGGGTAGGTCTTTCTTT.

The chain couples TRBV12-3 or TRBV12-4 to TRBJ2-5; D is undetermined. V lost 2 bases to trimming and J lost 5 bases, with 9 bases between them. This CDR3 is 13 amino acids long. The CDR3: CASSLWAVETQYF. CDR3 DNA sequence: TGTGCCAGCAGTTTATGGGCGGTCGAGACCCAGTACTTC.

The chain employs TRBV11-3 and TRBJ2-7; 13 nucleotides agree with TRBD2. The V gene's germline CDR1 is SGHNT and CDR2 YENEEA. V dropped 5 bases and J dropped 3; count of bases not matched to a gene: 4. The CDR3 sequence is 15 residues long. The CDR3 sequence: CASSTGLAGVYEQYF. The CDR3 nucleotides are TGTGCCAGCAGCACCGGACTAGCGGGAGTCTACGAGCAGTACTTC.

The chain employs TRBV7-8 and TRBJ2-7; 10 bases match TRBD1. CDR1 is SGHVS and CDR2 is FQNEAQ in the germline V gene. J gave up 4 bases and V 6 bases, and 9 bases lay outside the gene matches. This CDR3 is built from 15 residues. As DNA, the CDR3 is TGTGCCAGCAGTAACCTCCCGGGACAGGGGTACGAGCAGTACTTC. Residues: CASSNLPGQGYEQYF.

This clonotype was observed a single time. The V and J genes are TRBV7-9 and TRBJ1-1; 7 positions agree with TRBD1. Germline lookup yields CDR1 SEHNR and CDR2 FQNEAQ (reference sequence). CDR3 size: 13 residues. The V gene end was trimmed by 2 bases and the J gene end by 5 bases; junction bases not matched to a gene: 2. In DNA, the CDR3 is TGTGCCAGCAGCTTATCGACAGGGACTGAAGCTTTCTTT. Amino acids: CASSLSTGTEAFF.

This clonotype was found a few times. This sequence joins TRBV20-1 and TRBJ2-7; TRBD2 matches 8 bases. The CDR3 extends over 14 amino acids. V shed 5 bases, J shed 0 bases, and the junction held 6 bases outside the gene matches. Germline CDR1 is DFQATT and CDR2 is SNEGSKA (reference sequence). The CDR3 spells CSAPTSVGSYEQYF. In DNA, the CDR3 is TGCAGTGCTCCGACTAGCGTAGGCTCCTACGAGCAGTACTTC.

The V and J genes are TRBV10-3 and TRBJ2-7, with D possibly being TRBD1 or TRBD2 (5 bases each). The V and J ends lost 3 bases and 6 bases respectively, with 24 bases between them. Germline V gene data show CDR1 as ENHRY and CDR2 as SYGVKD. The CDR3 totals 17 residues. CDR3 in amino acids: CAISDPTIVGANSEQYV. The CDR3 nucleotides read TGTGCCATCAGTGACCCTACCATAGTCGGGGCGAATAGCGAGCAGTACGTC.

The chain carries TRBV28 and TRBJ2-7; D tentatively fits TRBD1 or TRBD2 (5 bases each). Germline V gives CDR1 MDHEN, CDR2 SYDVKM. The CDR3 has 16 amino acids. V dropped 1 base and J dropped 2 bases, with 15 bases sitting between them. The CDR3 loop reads CASSLSPGRMTYEQYV. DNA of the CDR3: TGTGCCAGCAGTTTATCCCCGGGACGGATGACCTACGAGCAGTACGTC.

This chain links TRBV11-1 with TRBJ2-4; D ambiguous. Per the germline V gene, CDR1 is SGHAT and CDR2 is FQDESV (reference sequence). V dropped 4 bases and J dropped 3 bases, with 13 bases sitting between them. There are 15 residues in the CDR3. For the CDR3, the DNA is TGTGCCAGCAGCTCTAACCAAGGGCTCAAAAACATTCAGTACTTC. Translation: CASSSNQGLKNIQYF.

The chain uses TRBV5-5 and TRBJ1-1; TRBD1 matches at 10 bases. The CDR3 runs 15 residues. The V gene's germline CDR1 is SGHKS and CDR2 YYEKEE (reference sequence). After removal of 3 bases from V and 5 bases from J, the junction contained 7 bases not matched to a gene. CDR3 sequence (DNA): TGTGCCAGCAGCTGGGACGACAGGGGGCCGACTGAAGCTTTCTTT. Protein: CASSWDDRGPTEAFF.

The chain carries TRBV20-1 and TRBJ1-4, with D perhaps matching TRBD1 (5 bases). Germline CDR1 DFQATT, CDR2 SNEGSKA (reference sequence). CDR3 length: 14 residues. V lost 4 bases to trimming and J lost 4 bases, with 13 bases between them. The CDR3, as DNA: TGCAGTGCTAAATCCGGGGCCGGTAATGAAAAACTGTTTTTT. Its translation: CSAKSGAGNEKLFF.